This T cell receptor (beta chain) was captured by sequencing in a study of T-cell reconstitution after alpha-beta-depleted transplantation in children. The TCRbeta library was prepared with unique molecular identifiers. TCRdb itself ran the PCR reads through MiXCR, one entry per CDR3 protein. The repertoire has about 310,000 distinct CDR3 sequences, around 25% of them found once; the top ten carry 9.5% to 13%. CDR3 length: 16 residues. V was clipped by 0 bases and J by 3 bases; unmatched bases: 7. Per the germline V gene, CDR1 is MNHNS and CDR2 is SASEGT. The V call is TRBV6-1, the J call TRBJ2-7; 8 bases are a match to TRBD2. The clonotype was recovered from a male patient younger than 18 who had a stem cell transplant for acute lymphoblastic leukemia, so the T cells may come from the graft donor. The sample was PBMCs, mostly from graft donor cells, taken 180 days after TCRalphabeta/CD19-depleted stem cell transplant. The CDR3, as DNA: TGTGCCAGCAGTGAAGCACCGGGACTAGAGGGCTACGAGCAGTACTTC. It codes for CASSEAPGLEGYEQYF.